The clone carrying this T cell receptor beta chain came up a few times. The antigen is undetermined. The germline gene is not matched at one end of the junction; a read error may be the cause. Each sample yielded at least 6 million isolated PBMCs. This specimen belongs to a study of blood T cells in healthy people across ages. Study results and limitations: Expanded clonotype shifts may have been confounded, as the donors had an unknown CMV status.

The authors ran a second PCR of roughly 7 to 11 cycles using a sample-barcoded 5' primer and a J-beta primer mix. A tag from a template-switch adaptor with 12 random nucleotides marked each cDNA molecule. Each CDR3 protein is one row after TCRdb ran MiXCR on the 5' RACE reads. The sample lists around 1.7 million distinct CDR3 sequences; 28% were seen once. Per germline, CDR1 MNHEY and CDR2 SMNVEV (reference sequence). CDR3 size: 15 residues. The sample was blood. This clonotype was obtained from a woman in her 30s in good health. The chain couples TRBV27 to TRBJ2-7, with 10 bases aligning to TRBD2. The CDR3 reads CTSSATSAGGPEQYF. CDR3 in DNA: TGTACCAGCAGTGCCACCTCAGCGGGAGGGCCCGAGCAGTACTTC.